This TCR beta chain was retrieved from a study of T cells in Graves' hyperthyroidism and ophthalmopathy. Study-wide findings and caveats: Within blood appeared most thyroid clonotypes that had expanded above 0.001. Ophthalmopathy and stable hyperthyroidism were separated by a 13 V-J model.

On this clonotype: What it binds is unknown. A read error may be the cause here, since a much bigger clone is one base away.

Per germline, CDR1 SEHNR and CDR2 FQNEAQ (reference sequence). V was pared by 4 bases and J by 10 bases, with 11 bases of the junction left unmatched. CDR3 size: 15 residues. TCR beta CDR3 regions were amplified from RNA transcripts. The HTBI primer set was used in a first-round RT-PCR of the TCR CDR3. TCRdb re-called the multiplex PCR reads through MiXCR, storing one row per CDR3 protein. In the table there are almost 600,000 distinct CDR3 sequences, 40% to 55% of which are singletons. The chain has TRBV7-9 and TRBJ2-1; 9 bases align to TRBD2. The material sequenced was peripheral blood or thyroid tissue (not recorded which). This clonotype originated in a young woman with Graves' hyperthyroidism. CDR3 sequence: CASSSRGGRGAEQFF. The CDR3, as DNA: TGTGCCAGCAGCTCCAGGGGCGGGAGGGGGGCAGAGCAGTTCTTC.